The 16 T cell receptor beta chains below were found in one sample sequenced in a study of Graves' ophthalmopathy and Graves' hyperthyroidism. Investigators amplified TCR beta CDR3 regions from RNA transcripts. HTBI primers primed a first-round RT-PCR, and a second-round multiplex PCR followed. From the multiplex PCR reads, TCRdb called clonotypes with MiXCR, one entry per CDR3 protein. The data hold more than 1,000,000 distinct CDR3 sequences, with around a third observed a single time. The sample was peripheral blood or thyroid tissue (not recorded which). The source of these receptors is an adult man with Graves' hyperthyroidism.

This clonotype turned up a few times. This may be a read error, as it is one base from a much larger clone. The chain is built from TRBV7-9 and TRBJ1-5; a possible D gene is TRBD1 (5 bases). Trimming shortened V by 5 bases and J by 2 bases, and 13 bases separated the two germline ends. The V gene's germline CDR1 is SEHNR and CDR2 FQNEAQ (reference sequence). This CDR3 has 15 amino acids. The CDR3 region has the DNA TGTGCCAGCAGCACCGGACGGGGGGGCAATCAGCCCCAGCATTTT. Translation gives CASSTGRGGNQPQHF.

As for this clonotype: A read error may produce the germline difference seen at one junction end. J is TRBJ1-5 and V is TRBV7-2; D call uncertain. This CDR3 has 10 amino acids. Germline CDR1 is SGHTA and CDR2 is FQGNSA. The CDR3 here is CASSPQAQHF. As DNA, the CDR3 is TGTGCCAGCAGCCCTCAGGCCCAGCATTTT.

This clonotype was counted between two and nine times. This sequence joins TRBV20-1 and TRBJ1-5; D uncertain. Germline assignment: CDR1 DFQATT and CDR2 SNEGSKA (reference sequence). The length of the CDR3 is 13 residues. V shed 3 bases and J shed 4 bases, with 10 bases lying between them. This chain's CDR3 is CSASPQLNQPQHF. The CDR3 DNA sequence: TGCAGTGCTAGCCCGCAGCTTAATCAGCCCCAGCATTTT.

As to this clonotype: This may stem from a read error, because a much larger clone lies one nucleotide away. This rearrangement joins TRBV10-1 to TRBJ2-7; D gene ambiguous. CDR3 length equals 13 residues. The germline V gene encodes CDR1 WNHNN and CDR2 SYGVQD (reference sequence). This CDR3 is CANSESRTYEQYF. CDR3 sequence (DNA): TGCGCCAACAGTGAGTCCCGCACCTACGAGCAGTACTTC.

This clonotype was counted between two and nine times. This chain connects TRBV11-2 to TRBJ2-5; D gene uncertain. There are 14 residues in the CDR3. V was pared by 1 base and J by 10 bases, with 16 bases between. The V gene's germline CDR1 is SGHAT and CDR2 FQNNGV. CDR3 loop: CASSLVGAPLDQYF. The CDR3 DNA is TGTGCCAGCAGCTTAGTCGGTGCTCCGCTAGACCAGTACTTC.

The rearrangement joins TRBV15 to TRBJ2-2; TRBD1 is a possible D gene (5 bases). The germline CDR1 and CDR2 sequences are LNHNV and YYDKDF (reference sequence). CDR3 size: 15 residues. V shed 3 bases and J shed 0 bases, with 8 bases lying between them. The CDR3 coding sequence is TGTGCCACCAGCAGGGACACCTCGAACACCGGGGAGCTGTTTTTT. This sequence encodes CATSRDTSNTGELFF.

The CDR3 DNA reads as TGTGCCAGCAGTTTGTCGGGAACGGCGACTAACTATGGCTACACCTTC. This codes for CASSLSGTATNYGYTF. The gene calls are TRBV2 and TRBJ1-2; D uncertain. Germline assignment: CDR1 SNHLY and CDR2 FYNNEI. V lost 5 bases, J lost 0 bases, and 16 bases lay in between. The CDR3 consists of 16 residues.

The chain uses TRBV20-1 and TRBJ2-5; 10 bases line up with TRBD2. Losses at the gene ends were 0 bases for V and 5 bases for J; bases not matched to a gene: 9. The CDR3 is 16 residues long. Germline lookup yields CDR1 DFQATT and CDR2 SNEGSKA (reference sequence). The CDR3 loop is CSARDTAGGPRETQYF. CDR3 nucleotide sequence: TGCAGTGCTAGAGATACAGCGGGAGGGCCTCGGGAGACCCAGTACTTC.

The chain recombines TRBV9 with TRBJ1-6; 9 bases match TRBD1. With 6 bases clipped from V and 7 bases from J, the junction kept 8 bases outside the gene matches. Per germline, CDR1 SGDLS and CDR2 YYNGEE. The CDR3 length is 15 residues. For the CDR3, the DNA is TGTGCCAGCAACCAGGGACAGGGAGAGAATTCACCCCTCCACTTT. Encoded protein: CASNQGQGENSPLHF.

This clonotype was seen once. The junction does not match germline at one end; this may be a read error. This rearrangement joins TRBV10-2 to TRBJ1-5; D perhaps matches TRBD1 (5 bases). This CDR3 is 14 amino acids long. The germline V gene has CDR1 WSHSY and CDR2 SAAADI. This chain's CDR3 is CASSGPRVDQPQHF. The DNA for the CDR3 is TGTGCCAGCAGTGGGCCCAGGGTGGATCAGCCCCAGCATTTT.

This clonotype was seen many times. This chain links TRBV2 with TRBJ1-2; 11 nucleotides line up with TRBD1. Germline CDR1 is SNHLY and CDR2 is FYNNEI. The CDR3 length is 12 residues. V lost 3 bases to trimming and J lost 11 bases; unmatched junction nucleotides: 2. DNA of the CDR3: TGTGCCAGCAGTGAGGACAGGGGGCTTTACACCTTC. It translates to CASSEDRGLYTF.

V gene TRBV30 combines with J gene TRBJ2-7; tentatively, D is TRBD1 (6 bases). This CDR3 is built from 15 residues. Germline-derived CDR1 and CDR2 are GTSNPN and SVGIG (reference sequence). V was clipped by 5 bases and J by 1 base, with 18 bases between them. DNA for the CDR3: TGTGCCTGGTCCTCATTCGGGCAGGGGTCCTACGAGCAGTACTTC. This codes for CAWSSFGQGSYEQYF.

This rearrangement joins TRBV20-1 to TRBJ1-1; no reliable D call. Germline assignment: CDR1 DFQATT and CDR2 SNEGSKA (reference sequence). Trimming removed 6 bases at V and 7 bases at J, with 9 bases between. The length of the CDR3 is 10 residues. CDR3 loop: CSARTLEAFF. CDR3 DNA: TGCAGTGCGAGGACCCTTGAAGCTTTCTTT.

The chain recombines TRBV5-6 with TRBJ1-4, with 8 bases lining up with TRBD1. J gave up 10 bases and V 4 bases, and 9 bases lay outside the gene matches. This CDR3 contains 14 residues. The germline V gene encodes CDR1 SGHDT and CDR2 YYEEEE. The CDR3 nucleotides are TGTGCCAGCAGCCTTGCACAGGGGGGCGGAAAACTGTTTTTT. Translating it yields CASSLAQGGGKLFF.

This clonotype was observed many times. V and J are TRBV7-8 and TRBJ2-5; D is undetermined. The germline V gene encodes CDR1 SGHVS and CDR2 FQNEAQ. Trimming cost V 1 base and J 1 base, with 4 bases left between them. The CDR3 is made up of 13 amino acids. The CDR3 loop is CASSLGIQETQYF. CDR3 bases: TGTGCCAGCAGCTTAGGTATCCAAGAGACCCAGTACTTC.

The sample holds many counts of this clonotype. The gene calls are TRBV7-2 and TRBJ2-5; TRBD1 is a possible D gene (5 bases). The CDR3 consists of 14 residues. Trimming left V 1 base short and J 5 bases short, with 11 bases between. The germline V gene encodes CDR1 SGHTA and CDR2 FQGNSA. The CDR3 DNA follows: TGTGCCAGCAGCTTAGGGACAAGTAGGGAGACCCAGTACTTC. Residues: CASSLGTSRETQYF.